This TCR beta chain was recorded in a study of OX40 agonist ivuxolimab in advanced cancers. Study summary: An anti-OX40 (CD134) antibody with agonistic activity, ivuxolimab, was administered to patients.

A remark on this clone: What it binds is unknown.

Overall study findings and caveats: Certain nonresponders additionally had low normalized T-cell clonal expansion.

TCRdb's copy holds only in-frame clones and misses some; the assay was immunoSEQ multiplex PCR. The table includes 82,000 or so clones, just under 95% detected once. This CDR3 spans 13 amino acids. Per the germline V gene, CDR1 is MNHEY and CDR2 is SVGAGI. V was shortened by 6 bases and J by 0 bases, with 7 bases between the two germline ends. The chain recombines TRBV6-5 with TRBJ2-3, with D hard to call. The starting material was CD4+ or CD8+ T cells sorted from blood, obtained in a trial of the OX40 agonist ivuxolimab. The TCR sequence derives from an adult with an advanced solid tumor such as melanoma, head and neck, liver or kidney cancer. The CDR3 sequence is CASRRDSTDTQYF. The CDR3, as DNA: TGTGCCAGCAGAAGAGACAGCACAGATACGCAGTATTTT.